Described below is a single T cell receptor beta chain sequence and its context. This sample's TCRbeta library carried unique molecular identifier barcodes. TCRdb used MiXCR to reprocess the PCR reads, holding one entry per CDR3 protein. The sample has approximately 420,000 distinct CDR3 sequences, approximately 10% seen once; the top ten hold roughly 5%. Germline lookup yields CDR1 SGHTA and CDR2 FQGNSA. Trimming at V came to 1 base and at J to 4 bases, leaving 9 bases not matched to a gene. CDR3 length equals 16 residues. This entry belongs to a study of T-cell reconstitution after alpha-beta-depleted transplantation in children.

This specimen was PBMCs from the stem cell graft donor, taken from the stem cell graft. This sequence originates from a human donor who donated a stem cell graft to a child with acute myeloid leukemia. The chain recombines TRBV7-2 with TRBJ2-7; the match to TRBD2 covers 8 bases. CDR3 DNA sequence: TGTGCCAGCAGCTTAGGGGGTATAGTAGCGGGGTACGAGCAGTACTTC. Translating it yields CASSLGGIVAGYEQYF.